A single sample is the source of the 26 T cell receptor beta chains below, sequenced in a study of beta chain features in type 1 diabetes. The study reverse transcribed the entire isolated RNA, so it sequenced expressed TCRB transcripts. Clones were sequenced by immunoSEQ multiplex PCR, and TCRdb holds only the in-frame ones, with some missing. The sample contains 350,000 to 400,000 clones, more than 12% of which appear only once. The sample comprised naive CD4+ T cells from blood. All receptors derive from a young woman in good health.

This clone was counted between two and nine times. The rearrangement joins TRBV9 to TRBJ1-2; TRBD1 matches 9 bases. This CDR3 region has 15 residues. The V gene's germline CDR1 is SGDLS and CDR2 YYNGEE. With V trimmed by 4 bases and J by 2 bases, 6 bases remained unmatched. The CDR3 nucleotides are TGTGCCAGCAGCCCCGGACAGGGGTGGAACTATGGCTACACCTTC. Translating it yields CASSPGQGWNYGYTF.

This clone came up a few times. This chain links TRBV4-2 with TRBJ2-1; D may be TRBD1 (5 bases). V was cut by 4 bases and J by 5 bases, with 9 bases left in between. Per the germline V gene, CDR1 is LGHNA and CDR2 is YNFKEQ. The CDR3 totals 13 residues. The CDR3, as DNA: TGTGCCAGCAGCCTACAGGTGGACAATGAGCAGTTCTTC. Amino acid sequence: CASSLQVDNEQFF.

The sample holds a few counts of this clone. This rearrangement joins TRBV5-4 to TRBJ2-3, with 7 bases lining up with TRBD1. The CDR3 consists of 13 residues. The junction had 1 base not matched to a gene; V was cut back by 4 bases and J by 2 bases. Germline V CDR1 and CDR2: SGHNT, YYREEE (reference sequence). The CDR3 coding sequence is TGTGCCAGCAGCGGACAGGTCACAGATACGCAGTATTTT. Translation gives CASSGQVTDTQYF.

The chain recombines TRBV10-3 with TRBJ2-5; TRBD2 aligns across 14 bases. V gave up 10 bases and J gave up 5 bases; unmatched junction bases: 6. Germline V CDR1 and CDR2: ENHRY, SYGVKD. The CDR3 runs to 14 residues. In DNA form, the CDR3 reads TGTGCCAGCGGACTAGCGGGAGGTACGGAGACCCAGTACTTC. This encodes CASGLAGGTETQYF.

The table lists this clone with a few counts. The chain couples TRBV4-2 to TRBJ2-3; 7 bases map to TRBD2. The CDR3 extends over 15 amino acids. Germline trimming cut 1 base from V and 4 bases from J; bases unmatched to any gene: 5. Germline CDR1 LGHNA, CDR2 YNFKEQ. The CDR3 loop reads CASSQGLAAPDTQYF. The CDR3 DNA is TGTGCCAGCAGCCAAGGGCTAGCGGCCCCAGATACGCAGTATTTT.

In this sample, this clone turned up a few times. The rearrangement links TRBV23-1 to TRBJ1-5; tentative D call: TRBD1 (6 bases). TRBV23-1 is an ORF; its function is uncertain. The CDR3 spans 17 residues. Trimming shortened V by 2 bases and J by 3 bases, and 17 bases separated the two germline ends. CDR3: CASSQIRDTGVNQPQHF. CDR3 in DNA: TGCGCCAGCAGTCAAATCCGGGACACAGGAGTCAATCAGCCCCAGCATTTT.

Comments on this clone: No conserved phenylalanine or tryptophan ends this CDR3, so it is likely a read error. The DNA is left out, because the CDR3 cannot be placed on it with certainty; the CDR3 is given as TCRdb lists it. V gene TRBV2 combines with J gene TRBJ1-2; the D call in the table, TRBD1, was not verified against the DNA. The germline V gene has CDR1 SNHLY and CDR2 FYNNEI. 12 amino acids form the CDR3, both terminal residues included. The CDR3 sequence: CASSEGALLLCV.

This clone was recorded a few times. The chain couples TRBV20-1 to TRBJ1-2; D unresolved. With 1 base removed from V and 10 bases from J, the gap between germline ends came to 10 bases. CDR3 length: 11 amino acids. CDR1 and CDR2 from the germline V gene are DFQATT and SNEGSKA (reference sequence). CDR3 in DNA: TGCAGTGCTAGAGTCTTACGACACTACACCTTC. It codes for CSARVLRHYTF.

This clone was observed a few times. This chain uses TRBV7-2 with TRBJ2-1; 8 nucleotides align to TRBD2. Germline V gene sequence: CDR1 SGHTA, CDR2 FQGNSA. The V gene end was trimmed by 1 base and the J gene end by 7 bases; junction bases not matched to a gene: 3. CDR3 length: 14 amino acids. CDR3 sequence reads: CASSLERESNEQFF. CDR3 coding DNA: TGTGCCAGCAGCTTAGAGCGGGAGTCAAATGAGCAGTTCTTC.

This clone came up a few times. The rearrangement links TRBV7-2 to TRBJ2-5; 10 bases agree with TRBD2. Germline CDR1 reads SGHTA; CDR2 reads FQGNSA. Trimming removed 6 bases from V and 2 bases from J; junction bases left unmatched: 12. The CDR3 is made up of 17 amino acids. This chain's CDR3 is CASSPRTSGYPQETQYF. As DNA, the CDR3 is TGTGCCAGCAGTCCGAGGACTAGCGGATACCCACAAGAGACCCAGTACTTC.

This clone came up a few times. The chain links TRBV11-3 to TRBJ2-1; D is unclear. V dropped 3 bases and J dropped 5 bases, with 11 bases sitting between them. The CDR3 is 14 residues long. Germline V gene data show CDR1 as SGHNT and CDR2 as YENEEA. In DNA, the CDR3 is TGTGCCAGCAGCTTCGTGACTGGCAACAATGAGCAGTTCTTC. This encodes CASSFVTGNNEQFF. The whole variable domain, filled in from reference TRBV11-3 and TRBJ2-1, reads EAGVVQSPRYKIIEKKQPVAFWCNPISGHNTLYWYLQNLGQGPELLIRYENEEAVDDSQLPKDRFSAERLKGVDSTLKIQPAELGDSAVYLCASSFVTGNNEQFFGPGTRLTVL.

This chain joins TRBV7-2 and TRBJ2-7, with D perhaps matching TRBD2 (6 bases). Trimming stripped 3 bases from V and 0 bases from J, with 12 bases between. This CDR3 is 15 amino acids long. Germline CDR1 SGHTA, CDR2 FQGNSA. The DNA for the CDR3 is TGTGCCAGCAGCTTTTCGGGACTCCACTCCTACGAGCAGTACTTC. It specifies CASSFSGLHSYEQYF. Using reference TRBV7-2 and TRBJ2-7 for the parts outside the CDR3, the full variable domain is GAGVSQSPSNKVTEKGKDVELRCDPISGHTALYWYRQSLGQGLEFLIYFQGNSAPDKSGLPSDRFSAERTGGSVSTLTIQRTQQEDSAVYLCASSFSGLHSYEQYFGPGTRLTVT.

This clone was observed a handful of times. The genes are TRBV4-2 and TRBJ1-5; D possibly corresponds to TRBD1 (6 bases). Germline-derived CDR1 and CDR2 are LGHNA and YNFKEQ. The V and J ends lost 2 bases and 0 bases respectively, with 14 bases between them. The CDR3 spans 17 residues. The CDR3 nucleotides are TGTGCCAGCAGCCAATTGGACAGCGGAGATAGCAATCAGCCCCAGCATTTT. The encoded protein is CASSQLDSGDSNQPQHF.

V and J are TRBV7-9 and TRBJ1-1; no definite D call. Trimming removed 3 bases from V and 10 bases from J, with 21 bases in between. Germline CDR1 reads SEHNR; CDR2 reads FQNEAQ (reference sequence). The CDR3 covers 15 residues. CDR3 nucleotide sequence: TGTGCCAGCAGCTTGGCGGGGTCAGAAAGTTATGGAGCTTTCTTT. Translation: CASSLAGSESYGAFF.

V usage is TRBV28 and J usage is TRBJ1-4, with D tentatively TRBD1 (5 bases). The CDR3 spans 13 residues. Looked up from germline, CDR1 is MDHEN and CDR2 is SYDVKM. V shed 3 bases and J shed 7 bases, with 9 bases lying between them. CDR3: CASSFLDTEKLFF. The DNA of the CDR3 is TGTGCCAGCAGTTTTCTGGACACTGAAAAACTGTTTTTT.

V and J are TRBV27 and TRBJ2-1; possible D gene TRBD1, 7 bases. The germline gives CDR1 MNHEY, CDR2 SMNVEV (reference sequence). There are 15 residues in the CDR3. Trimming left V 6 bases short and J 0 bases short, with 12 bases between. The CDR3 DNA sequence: TGTGCCAGCAGCCGCGGGGACAGCTCCTACAATGAGCAGTTCTTC. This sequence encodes CASSRGDSSYNEQFF.

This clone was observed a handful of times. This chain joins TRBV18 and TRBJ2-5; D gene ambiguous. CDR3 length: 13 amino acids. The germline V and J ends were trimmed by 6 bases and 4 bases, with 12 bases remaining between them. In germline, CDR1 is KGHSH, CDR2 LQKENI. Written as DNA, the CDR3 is TGTGCCAGCTCGTCTGCGGTTTTAGAGACCCAGTACTTC. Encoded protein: CASSSAVLETQYF.

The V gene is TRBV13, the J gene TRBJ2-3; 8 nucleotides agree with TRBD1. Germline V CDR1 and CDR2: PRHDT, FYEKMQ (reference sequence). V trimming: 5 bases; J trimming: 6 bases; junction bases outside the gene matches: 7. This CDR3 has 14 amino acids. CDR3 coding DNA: TGTGCCAGCAGCCCCAGGGACAGGAGGGATACGCAGTATTTT. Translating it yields CASSPRDRRDTQYF.

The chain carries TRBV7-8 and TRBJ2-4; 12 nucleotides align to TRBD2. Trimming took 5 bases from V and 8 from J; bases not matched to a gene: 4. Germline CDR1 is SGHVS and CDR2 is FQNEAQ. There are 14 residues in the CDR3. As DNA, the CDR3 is TGTGCCAGCAGCCAGCTAGCGGGAGGGGACATTCAGTACTTC. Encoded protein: CASSQLAGGDIQYF.

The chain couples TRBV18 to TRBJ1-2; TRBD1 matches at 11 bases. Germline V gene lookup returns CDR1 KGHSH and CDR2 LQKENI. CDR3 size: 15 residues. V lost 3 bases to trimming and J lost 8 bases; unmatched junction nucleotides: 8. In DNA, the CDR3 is TGTGCCAGCTCACCGATCCGGGACAGGGGGTACGGCTACACCTTC. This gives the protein CASSPIRDRGYGYTF. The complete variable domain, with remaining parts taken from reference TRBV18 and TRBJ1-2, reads NAGVMQNPRHLVRRRGQEARLRCSPMKGHSHVYWYRQLPEEGLKFMVYLQKENIIDESGMPKERFSAEFPKEGPSILRIQQVVRGDSAAYFCASSPIRDRGYGYTFGSGTRLTVV.

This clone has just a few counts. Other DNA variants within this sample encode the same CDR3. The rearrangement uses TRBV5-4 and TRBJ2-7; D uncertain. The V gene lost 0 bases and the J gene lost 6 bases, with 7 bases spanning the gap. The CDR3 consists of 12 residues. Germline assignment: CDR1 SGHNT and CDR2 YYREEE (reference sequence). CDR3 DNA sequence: TGTGCCAGCAGCTTGGCCGGTCGCGAGCAGTACTTC. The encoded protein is CASSLAGREQYF.

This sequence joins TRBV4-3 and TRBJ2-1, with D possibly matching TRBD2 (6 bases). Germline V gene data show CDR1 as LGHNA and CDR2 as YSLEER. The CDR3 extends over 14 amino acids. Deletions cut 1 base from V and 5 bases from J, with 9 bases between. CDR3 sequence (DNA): TGCGCCAGCAGCCAAGTAACTAGCAACAATGAGCAGTTCTTC. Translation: CASSQVTSNNEQFF.

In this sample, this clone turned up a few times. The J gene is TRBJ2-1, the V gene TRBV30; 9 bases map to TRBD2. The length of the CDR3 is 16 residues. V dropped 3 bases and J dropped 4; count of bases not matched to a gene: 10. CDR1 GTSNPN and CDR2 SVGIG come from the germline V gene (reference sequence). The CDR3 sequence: CAWSALSGRFYNEQFF. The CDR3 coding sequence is TGTGCCTGGAGCGCCTTAAGCGGGAGGTTTTACAATGAGCAGTTCTTC.

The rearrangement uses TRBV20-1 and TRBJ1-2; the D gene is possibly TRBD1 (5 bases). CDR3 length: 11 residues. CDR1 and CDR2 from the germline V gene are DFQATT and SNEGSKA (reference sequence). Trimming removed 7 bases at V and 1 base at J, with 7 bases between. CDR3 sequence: CSGGVNYGYTF. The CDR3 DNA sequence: TGCAGTGGGGGGGTTAACTATGGCTACACCTTC.

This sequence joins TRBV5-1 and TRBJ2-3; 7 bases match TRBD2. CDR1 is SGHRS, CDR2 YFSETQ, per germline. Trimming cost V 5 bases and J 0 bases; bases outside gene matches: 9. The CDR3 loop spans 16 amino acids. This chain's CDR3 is CASRSTSASSTDTQYF. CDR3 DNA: TGCGCCAGCAGGTCTACTAGCGCCTCTAGCACAGATACGCAGTATTTT.

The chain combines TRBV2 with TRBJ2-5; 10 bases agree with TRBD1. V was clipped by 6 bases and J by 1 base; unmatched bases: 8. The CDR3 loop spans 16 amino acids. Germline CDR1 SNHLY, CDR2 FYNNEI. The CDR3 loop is CASSALGTGVQETQYF. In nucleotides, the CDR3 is TGTGCCAGCAGCGCCCTGGGGACAGGGGTCCAAGAGACCCAGTACTTC.